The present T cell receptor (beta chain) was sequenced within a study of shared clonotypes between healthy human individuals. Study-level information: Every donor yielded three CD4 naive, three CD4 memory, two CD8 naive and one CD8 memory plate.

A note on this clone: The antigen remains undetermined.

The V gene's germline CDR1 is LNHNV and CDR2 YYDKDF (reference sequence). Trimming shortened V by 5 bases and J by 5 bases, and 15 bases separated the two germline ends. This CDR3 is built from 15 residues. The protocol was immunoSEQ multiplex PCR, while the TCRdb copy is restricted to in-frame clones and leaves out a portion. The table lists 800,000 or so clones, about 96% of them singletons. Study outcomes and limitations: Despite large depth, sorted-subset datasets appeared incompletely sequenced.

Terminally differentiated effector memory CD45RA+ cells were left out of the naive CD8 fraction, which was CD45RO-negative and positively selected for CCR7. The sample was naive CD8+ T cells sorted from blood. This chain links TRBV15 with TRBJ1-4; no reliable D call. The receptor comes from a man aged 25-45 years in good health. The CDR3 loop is CATSARVSPNEKLFF. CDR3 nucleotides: TGTGCCACCAGCGCCCGCGTCAGCCCAAATGAAAAACTGTTTTTT.